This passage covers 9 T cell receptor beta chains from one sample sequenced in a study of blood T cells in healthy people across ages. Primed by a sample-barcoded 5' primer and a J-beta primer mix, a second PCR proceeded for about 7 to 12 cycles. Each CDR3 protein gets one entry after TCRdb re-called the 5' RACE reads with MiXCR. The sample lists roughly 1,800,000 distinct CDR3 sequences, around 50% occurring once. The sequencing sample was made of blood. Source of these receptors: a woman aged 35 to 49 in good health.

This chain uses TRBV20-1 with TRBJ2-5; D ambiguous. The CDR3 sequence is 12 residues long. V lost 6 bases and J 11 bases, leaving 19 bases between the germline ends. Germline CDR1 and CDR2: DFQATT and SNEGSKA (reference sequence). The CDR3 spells CSAYLGYNEQYF. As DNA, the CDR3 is TGCAGTGCCTACCTAGGCTACAATGAGCAGTACTTC.

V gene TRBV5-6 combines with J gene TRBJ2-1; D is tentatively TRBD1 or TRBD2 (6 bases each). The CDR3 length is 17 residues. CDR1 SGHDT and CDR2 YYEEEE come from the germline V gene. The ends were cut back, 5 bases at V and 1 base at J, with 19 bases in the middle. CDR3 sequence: CASSGGGSGRSYNEQFF. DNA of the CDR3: TGTGCCAGCAGTGGGGGCGGTAGCGGTCGGTCCTACAATGAGCAGTTCTTC.

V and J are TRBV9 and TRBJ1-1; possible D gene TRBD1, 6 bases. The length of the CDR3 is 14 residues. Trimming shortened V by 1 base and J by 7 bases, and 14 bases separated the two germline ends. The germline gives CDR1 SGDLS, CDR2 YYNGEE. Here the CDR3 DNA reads TGTGCCAGCAGCGTATGGGCAGGGGTGGATGAAGCTTTCTTT. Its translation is CASSVWAGVDEAFF.

Here the CDR3 DNA reads TGCAGTCGTCCGCTTAAGGACGGCTCGAATGAGCAGTTCTTC. This encodes CSRPLKDGSNEQFF. This rearrangement joins TRBV20-1 to TRBJ2-1; no firm D call. Trimming removed 8 bases at V and 7 bases at J, with 21 bases between. Germline CDR1 and CDR2: DFQATT and SNEGSKA (reference sequence). The CDR3 sequence is 14 residues long.

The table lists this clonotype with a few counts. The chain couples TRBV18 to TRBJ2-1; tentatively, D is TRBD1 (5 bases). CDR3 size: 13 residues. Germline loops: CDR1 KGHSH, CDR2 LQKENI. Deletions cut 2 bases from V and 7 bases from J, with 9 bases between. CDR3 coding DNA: TGTGCCAGCTCACCAGAAGGGGCGAATGAGCAGTTCTTC. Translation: CASSPEGANEQFF.

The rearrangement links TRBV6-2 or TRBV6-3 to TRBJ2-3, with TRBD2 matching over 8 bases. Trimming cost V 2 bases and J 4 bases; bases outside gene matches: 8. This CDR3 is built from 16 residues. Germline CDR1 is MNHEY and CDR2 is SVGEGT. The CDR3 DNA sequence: TGTGCCAGCAGTTACCCGTCGGGGGGGGGCGCAGATACGCAGTATTTT. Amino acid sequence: CASSYPSGGGADTQYF.

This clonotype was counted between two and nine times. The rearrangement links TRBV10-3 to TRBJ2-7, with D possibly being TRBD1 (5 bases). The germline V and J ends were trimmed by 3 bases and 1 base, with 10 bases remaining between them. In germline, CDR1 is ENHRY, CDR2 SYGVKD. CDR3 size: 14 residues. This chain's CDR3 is CAISDPAGSYEQYF. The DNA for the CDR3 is TGTGCCATCAGTGATCCCGCAGGGTCCTACGAGCAGTACTTC.

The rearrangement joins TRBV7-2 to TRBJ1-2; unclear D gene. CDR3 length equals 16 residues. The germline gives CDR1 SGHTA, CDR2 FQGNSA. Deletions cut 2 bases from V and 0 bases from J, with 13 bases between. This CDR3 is CASSLRARKANYGYTF. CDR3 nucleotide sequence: TGTGCCAGCAGCTTAAGAGCACGGAAAGCTAACTATGGCTACACCTTC.

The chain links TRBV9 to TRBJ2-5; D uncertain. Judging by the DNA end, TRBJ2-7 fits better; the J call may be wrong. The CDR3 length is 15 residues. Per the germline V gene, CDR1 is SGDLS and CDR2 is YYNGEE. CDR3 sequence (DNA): TGTGCCAGCACCGAACGTATGGGGTGGGTCTACGAGCAGTACTTC. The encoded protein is CASTERMGWVYEQYF.